One and the same sample provided the 5 T cell receptor beta chains below, sequenced in a study of PD-L1 blockade in urothelial cancer. Here immunoSEQ multiplex PCR was the method, and the copy in TCRdb shows in-frame clones only, minus some. The data show roughly 87,000 clones, around 89% seen once. Time point in this sample: pretreatment peripheral blood. The sample here was PBMCs, taken around atezolizumab (anti-PD-L1) treatment. All receptors derive from a woman of 80 years or more with urothelial cancer.

The rearrangement links TRBV25-1 to TRBJ2-1; 8 bases match TRBD2. This CDR3 comprises 14 residues. From germline, CDR1 is MGHDK and CDR2 SYGVNS. The J segment lost 9 bases and the V segment lost 10 bases, leaving 14 bases of the junction unmatched. The CDR3 DNA reads as TGTGCCACCCGTAGCGGGACTGGGGGAGGTGAGCAGTTCTTC. This codes for CATRSGTGGGEQFF.

The table lists this clone with a count of one. The gene calls are TRBV7-9 and TRBJ2-2; the match to TRBD2 covers 13 bases. The V and J ends lost 1 base and 4 bases, in that order; junction bases with no gene match: 3. This CDR3 spans 17 amino acids. CDR1 is SEHNR, CDR2 FQNEAQ, per germline (reference sequence). CDR3 loop: CASSLGGLAGPTGELFF. CDR3 bases: TGTGCCAGCAGCTTAGGGGGACTAGCGGGACCCACCGGGGAGCTGTTTTTT.

CDR3 in DNA: TGCGCCAGCAGCCTTCGGACAGGGGGTTCCGGTGAAAAACTGTTTTTT. Its translation: CASSLRTGGSGEKLFF. The chain carries TRBV5-1 and TRBJ1-4; 10 bases agree with TRBD1. Germline trimming cut 4 bases from V and 7 bases from J; bases unmatched to any gene: 10. This CDR3 spans 16 amino acids. CDR1 is SGHRS, CDR2 YFSETQ, per germline.

V usage is TRBV19 and J usage is TRBJ2-3, with TRBD2 identical over 9 bases. The trim removed 5 bases at V and 8 bases at J, leaving 8 bases unmatched. Germline CDR1 is LNHDA and CDR2 is SQIVND (reference sequence). The CDR3 is 14 amino acids. The CDR3 here is CASSPREGRGTQYF. The CDR3 bases are TGTGCCAGTAGTCCGCGGGAGGGCCGAGGTACGCAGTATTTT.

The chain is built from TRBV28 and TRBJ1-4, with TRBD1 as a possible D gene (5 bases). V was shortened by 5 bases and J by 8 bases, with 18 bases between the two germline ends. The length of the CDR3 is 15 residues. The germline V gene encodes CDR1 MDHEN and CDR2 SYDVKM. CDR3 nucleotides: TGTGCCAGCAGTGCCACCCCAGGGTCGGGCGAAAAACTGTTTTTT. Its translation is CASSATPGSGEKLFF. The entire variable domain, with the rest obtained from reference TRBV28 and TRBJ1-4, is as follows: DVKVTQSSRYLVKRTGEKVFLECVQDMDHENMFWYRQDPGLGLRLIYFSYDVKMKEKGDIPEGYSVSREKKERFSLILESASTNQTSMYLCASSATPGSGEKLFFGSGTQLSVL.